This entry lists 18 T cell receptor beta chains sequenced from one sample in a study of cytomegalovirus exposure and HLA in healthy donors. The PCR had 60 Vbeta and 13 Jbeta primers. Repertoires were generated with immunoSEQ multiplex PCR, while TCRdb's copy carries only in-frame clones and drops some. The data contain a few hundred thousand clones, almost 85% of them seen just once; the ten biggest clones take up roughly 0.58%. Material: PBMCs. The source is a woman in her thirties or forties in good health and CMV-seronegative.

This clone was recorded a few times. The chain carries TRBV6-1 and TRBJ1-1; 7 bases line up with TRBD1. The germline CDR1 and CDR2 sequences are MNHNS and SASEGT. There are 14 residues in the CDR3. V lost 3 bases to trimming and J lost 3 bases; unmatched junction nucleotides: 4. The CDR3 loop is CASSEGQRYTEAFF. The CDR3 bases are TGTGCCAGCAGTGAGGGACAGCGATACACTGAAGCTTTCTTT.

V is TRBV6-5 and J is TRBJ2-7; D might be TRBD2 (6 bases). CDR1 and CDR2 from the germline V gene are MNHEY and SVGAGI. The CDR3 spans 16 residues. V was clipped by 0 bases and J by 0 bases, with 12 bases between them. The CDR3 sequence is CASSYSSGLTSYEQYF. The CDR3 DNA follows: TGTGCCAGCAGTTACTCGTCAGGACTAACCTCCTACGAGCAGTACTTC.

The rearrangement links TRBV6-5 to TRBJ1-5; D possibly corresponds to TRBD1 (5 bases). The V and J ends lost 6 bases and 0 bases respectively, with 12 bases between them. The CDR3 covers 15 residues. Per the germline V gene, CDR1 is MNHEY and CDR2 is SVGAGI. The CDR3 is CASRRGGFSNQPQHF. The CDR3 DNA sequence: TGTGCCAGCAGACGGGGGGGGTTTAGCAATCAGCCCCAGCATTTT.

The V gene is TRBV6-1, the J gene TRBJ1-6; the D gene is possibly TRBD1 (6 bases). The CDR3 consists of 13 residues. V dropped 5 bases and J dropped 15 bases, with 17 bases sitting between them. The germline gives CDR1 MNHNS, CDR2 SASEGT. The CDR3 loop reads CASSNTGSWDLHF. DNA of the CDR3: TGTGCCAGCAGTAATACAGGGTCCTGGGACCTCCACTTT.

This clone was found a few times. The chain has TRBV5-1 and TRBJ2-4; no definite D call. Germline lookup yields CDR1 SGHRS and CDR2 YFSETQ. There are 13 residues in the CDR3. V was pared by 3 bases and J by 5 bases, with 9 bases between. CDR3 sequence reads: CASSWSTENIQYF. As DNA, the CDR3 is TGCGCCAGCAGCTGGTCTACAGAAAACATTCAGTACTTC.

This sequence joins TRBV7-9 and TRBJ1-3; no reliable D call. The CDR3 contains 15 residues. The ends were cut back, 2 bases at V and 0 bases at J, with 8 bases in the middle. Looked up from germline, CDR1 is SEHNR and CDR2 is FQNEAQ (reference sequence). CDR3 sequence (DNA): TGTGCCAGCAGCTTACGGGGAAACTCTGGAAACACCATATATTTT. Translated, it gives CASSLRGNSGNTIYF.

The chain uses TRBV9 and TRBJ1-2; D gene uncertain. Germline V gene data show CDR1 as SGDLS and CDR2 as YYNGEE. The V end lost 0 bases, the J end lost 0 bases, and 12 bases lay between the germline ends. The CDR3 has 16 amino acids. CDR3 bases: TGTGCCAGCAGCGTAGGTGGAAACAGCCCTAACTATGGCTACACCTTC. Translating it yields CASSVGGNSPNYGYTF.

Here the CDR3 DNA reads TGCGCCAGCAGCCAAGAGCAGACGGGGGGGCGTGATGAGCAGTTCTTC. Its protein product is CASSQEQTGGRDEQFF. The rearrangement joins TRBV4-1 to TRBJ2-1; 8 bases are a match to TRBD2. Trimming removed 0 bases from V and 8 bases from J; junction bases left unmatched: 9. The CDR3 contains 16 residues. From germline, CDR1 is MGHRA and CDR2 YSYEKL.

The rearrangement uses TRBV7-8 and TRBJ2-5, with 11 bases fitting TRBD2. The germline V gene has CDR1 SGHVS and CDR2 FQNEAQ. With 5 bases clipped from V and 2 bases from J, the junction kept 4 bases outside the gene matches. The CDR3 totals 15 residues. CDR3 nucleotides: TGTGCCAGCAGCCCAGTAGCGGGGGGGCAAGAGACCCAGTACTTC. It specifies CASSPVAGGQETQYF.

The rearrangement joins TRBV19 to TRBJ1-2; 9 bases are shared with TRBD1. The CDR3 loop spans 14 amino acids. Germline CDR1 reads LNHDA; CDR2 reads SQIVND (reference sequence). After removal of 3 bases from V and 6 bases from J, the junction contained 5 bases not matched to a gene. CDR3 in amino acids: CASSIDRGTHGYTF. CDR3 sequence (DNA): TGTGCCAGTAGTATTGACAGGGGGACCCATGGCTACACCTTC.

V gene TRBV6-1 combines with J gene TRBJ1-5; no clear D. The CDR3 extends over 15 amino acids. Trimming left V 1 base short and J 5 bases short, with 12 bases between. Germline loops: CDR1 MNHNS, CDR2 SASEGT. The CDR3 sequence is CASSEEWMRHQPQHF. In DNA, the CDR3 is TGTGCCAGCAGTGAAGAGTGGATGAGGCATCAGCCCCAGCATTTT.

The CDR3 here is CAWASSGGATDTQYF. The CDR3 DNA reads TGTGCCTGGGCCTCTAGCGGGGGGGCCACAGATACGCAGTATTTT. This chain uses TRBV30 with TRBJ2-3; 12 nucleotides align to TRBD2. The CDR3 runs to 15 residues. Per germline, CDR1 GTSNPN and CDR2 SVGIG (reference sequence). Trimming at V came to 5 bases and at J to 2 bases, leaving 5 bases not matched to a gene.

The chain combines TRBV4-3 with TRBJ2-7; D call uncertain. The CDR3 sequence is 13 residues long. CDR1 LGHNA and CDR2 YSLEER come from the germline V gene. V dropped 2 bases and J dropped 3 bases, with 8 bases sitting between them. The CDR3, as DNA: TGCGCCAGCAGCCAATTCCGAGGCTACGAGCAGTACTTC. The encoded protein is CASSQFRGYEQYF.

CDR3 sequence: CASSPGGSVGTDTQYF. The DNA of the CDR3 is TGTGCCAGCAGCCCCGGGGGGAGCGTTGGGACAGATACGCAGTATTTT. This chain uses TRBV5-6 with TRBJ2-3, with 7 bases aligning to TRBD2. V shed 4 bases and J 3 bases; nucleotides not matched to a gene: 11. The CDR3 contains 16 residues. Germline V gene lookup returns CDR1 SGHDT and CDR2 YYEEEE. Full variable domain (rest looked up from reference TRBV5-6 and TRBJ2-3): DAGVTQSPTHLIKTRGQQVTLRCSPKSGHDTVSWYQQALGQGPQFIFQYYEEEERQRGNFPDRFSGHQFPNYSSELNVNALLLGDSALYLCASSPGGSVGTDTQYFGPGTRLTVL.

The table lists this clone with a few counts. The rearrangement links TRBV9 to TRBJ1-2, with D perhaps TRBD1 (5 bases). The CDR3 totals 15 residues. Germline V CDR1 and CDR2: SGDLS, YYNGEE. The ends were cut back, 4 bases at V and 8 bases at J, with 21 bases in the middle. The CDR3 here is CASSPRLGTGGGYTF. Here the CDR3 DNA reads TGTGCCAGCAGCCCACGACTGGGGACGGGAGGAGGCTACACCTTC.

V is TRBV28 and J is TRBJ1-1; D gene ambiguous. The CDR3 covers 14 residues. Germline V CDR1 and CDR2: MDHEN, SYDVKM. V gave up 2 bases and J gave up 0 bases, with 7 bases separating them. CDR3 in DNA: TGTGCCAGCAGTTTAAAACAACTGAACACTGAAGCTTTCTTT. It specifies CASSLKQLNTEAFF.

V is TRBV13 and J is TRBJ2-6; weak D call: TRBD1 (6 bases). This CDR3 contains 19 residues. V lost 0 bases and J lost 0, with 15 bases in between. Germline values: CDR1 PRHDT, CDR2 FYEKMQ (reference sequence). CDR3: CASSLGSSGAPSGANVLTF. The CDR3 DNA reads TGTGCCAGCAGCTTAGGCAGTTCAGGGGCTCCCTCTGGGGCCAACGTCCTGACTTTC.

The rearrangement links TRBV13 to TRBJ1-4; possible D gene TRBD1, 5 bases. The CDR3 has 16 amino acids. The V end was cut by 5 bases, the J end by 2 bases, with 15 bases between. CDR1 and CDR2 (germline): PRHDT, FYEKMQ (reference sequence). In DNA form, the CDR3 reads TGTGCCAGCAGCCCTACCGGGGGGGTGACTAATGAAAAACTGTTTTTT. Residues: CASSPTGGVTNEKLFF.